This entry lists 26 T cell receptor beta chains sequenced from one sample in a study of T cells after yellow fever vaccination. TCRdb re-called the 5' RACE reads through MiXCR, storing one row per CDR3 protein. The table has over 300,000 distinct CDR3 sequences, less than 4.5% seen once. Sequencing used PBMCs, obtained on the day of the yellow fever booster vaccination. These receptors originate from a man between 18 and 29 years old who received the YFV17D yellow fever vaccine.

This clonotype was seen a handful of times. The chain links TRBV6-5 to TRBJ1-4; maybe TRBD1 (5 bases). The germline CDR1 and CDR2 sequences are MNHEY and SVGAGI. V lost 0 bases and J lost 4, with 9 bases in between. The CDR3 has 15 residues. The CDR3 region has the DNA TGTGCCAGCAGTTACTCGGGGCTACATAATGAAAAACTGTTTTTT. This encodes CASSYSGLHNEKLFF.

The chain has TRBV5-1 and TRBJ2-7; D might be TRBD1 (6 bases). V was shortened by 2 bases and J by 1 base, with 10 bases between the two germline ends. The germline V gene has CDR1 SGHRS and CDR2 YFSETQ. The CDR3 has 14 residues. The CDR3 nucleotides are TGCGCCAGCAGCTTCTCGACAGGATCCTACGAGCAGTACGTC. Translation gives CASSFSTGSYEQYV.

This clonotype was seen repeatedly, ten times or more. This chain joins TRBV25-1 and TRBJ1-4; the D gene is possibly TRBD1 (5 bases). Germline V gives CDR1 MGHDK, CDR2 SYGVNS. The CDR3 sequence is 14 residues long. V lost 1 base to trimming and J lost 10 bases, with 13 bases between them. The CDR3 bases are TGTGCCAGCAGTGAATTTTCGGCGGGGGGAAAACTGTTTTTT. This encodes CASSEFSAGGKLFF.

This clonotype was detected ten times or more. The chain links TRBV18 to TRBJ1-1; D not resolved. Germline values: CDR1 KGHSH, CDR2 LQKENI. Trimming removed 6 bases from V and 2 bases from J, with 10 bases in between. This CDR3 is built from 13 residues. Here the CDR3 DNA reads TGTGCCAGCTCGCCGGGTATAAACACTGAAGCTTTCTTT. Encoded protein: CASSPGINTEAFF.

The chain couples TRBV20-1 to TRBJ2-5; 7 positions match TRBD2. Germline CDR1 and CDR2: DFQATT and SNEGSKA (reference sequence). The V segment lost 0 bases and the J segment 2 bases; nucleotides outside the gene matches: 6. The CDR3 is 15 residues long. The CDR3 reads CSARDMRGSQETQYF. In nucleotides, the CDR3 is TGCAGTGCTAGAGATATGCGGGGGTCGCAAGAGACCCAGTACTTC.

This clonotype occurred a few times. The chain joins TRBV25-1 to TRBJ1-1; D is undetermined. The CDR3 is 14 amino acids. The V gene lost 7 bases and the J gene lost 2 bases, with 14 bases spanning the gap. Germline CDR1 is MGHDK and CDR2 is SYGVNS. The CDR3 protein is CASTKTSRNTEAFF. The CDR3 coding sequence is TGTGCCAGCACCAAGACCTCCAGAAACACTGAAGCTTTCTTT. Full variable domain (remainder filled in from reference TRBV25-1 and TRBJ1-1): EADIYQTPRYLVIGTGKKITLECSQTMGHDKMYWYQQDPGMELHLIHYSYGVNSTEKGDLSSESTVSRIRTEHFPLTLESARPSHTSQYLCASTKTSRNTEAFFGQGTRLTVV.

This clonotype was detected many times. The rearrangement joins TRBV29-1 to TRBJ2-7, with D tentatively TRBD2 (5 bases). Germline values: CDR1 SQVTM, CDR2 ANQGSEA. Trimming took off 0 bases at V and 6 bases at J, with 9 bases between the two ends. The CDR3 runs 12 residues. CDR3 region: CSVEEEGGEQYV. The CDR3 DNA reads as TGCAGCGTTGAAGAAGAGGGCGGCGAGCAGTACGTC.

The rearrangement joins TRBV6-5 to TRBJ2-1; D is perhaps TRBD2 (6 bases). Trimming cost V 5 bases and J 5 bases, with 16 bases left between them. Germline V gene data show CDR1 as MNHEY and CDR2 as SVGAGI. The CDR3 covers 15 residues. CDR3 nucleotides: TGTGCCAGCAGTATGTGGGACTCCGGCCACAATGAGCAGTTCTTC. The encoded protein is CASSMWDSGHNEQFF.

This chain connects TRBV15 to TRBJ2-1; D remains ambiguous. V was trimmed by 1 base and J by 3 bases, leaving 19 bases between them. Germline-derived CDR1 and CDR2 are LNHNV and YYDKDF (reference sequence). This CDR3 has 18 amino acids. The CDR3 sequence is CATSRVLWTISHYNEQFF. The CDR3 coding sequence is TGTGCCACCAGCAGAGTCCTTTGGACCATAAGTCACTACAATGAGCAGTTCTTC.

This clonotype was detected only a few times. V and J are TRBV20-1 and TRBJ1-6; no clear D. The germline V gene encodes CDR1 DFQATT and CDR2 SNEGSKA (reference sequence). This CDR3 is 14 amino acids long. Trimming stripped 3 bases from V and 10 bases from J, with 16 bases between. For the CDR3, the DNA is TGCAGTGCTAGCCCACAGCTATCCGACTCACCCCTCCACTTT. It translates to CSASPQLSDSPLHF.

This clonotype was counted only a few times. The chain carries TRBV5-4 and TRBJ1-1, with a possible D match to TRBD1 (6 bases). V lost 1 base and J lost 5, with 15 bases in between. This CDR3 spans 15 amino acids. CDR1 is SGHNT and CDR2 is YYREEE in the germline V gene (reference sequence). CDR3 protein: CASSLKLDSWTEAFF. The CDR3, as DNA: TGTGCCAGCAGCTTGAAGTTGGACAGTTGGACTGAAGCTTTCTTT.

The J gene is TRBJ2-7, the V gene TRBV7-9; 7 bases agree with TRBD1. Losses at the gene ends were 5 bases for V and 10 bases for J; bases not matched to a gene: 23. The CDR3 sequence is 17 residues long. Germline V gene data show CDR1 as SEHNR and CDR2 as FQNEAQ (reference sequence). Written as DNA, the CDR3 is TGTGCCAGCAGCCCTAAGGGGGCAGGCGAATTTGCTGAAGTTCAGTACTTC. Protein: CASSPKGAGEFAEVQYF.

In this sample, this clonotype turned up many times. The chain uses TRBV5-5 and TRBJ1-5; D call uncertain. From germline, CDR1 is SGHKS and CDR2 YYEKEE (reference sequence). Deletions cut 0 bases from V and 4 bases from J, with 11 bases between. The CDR3 length is 15 residues. CDR3 region: CASSLDALRNQPQHF. As DNA, the CDR3 is TGTGCCAGCAGCTTGGATGCACTGAGAAATCAGCCCCAGCATTTT. Based on the CDR3 plus reference TRBV5-5 and TRBJ1-5, the full variable domain is DAGVTQSPTHLIKTRGQQVTLRCSPISGHKSVSWYQQVLGQGPQFIFQYYEKEERGRGNFPDRFSARQFPNYSSELNVNALLLGDSALYLCASSLDALRNQPQHFGDGTRLSIL.

V and J are TRBV7-6 and TRBJ2-1; D possibly corresponds to TRBD1 (6 bases). V was cut by 2 bases and J by 0 bases, with 8 bases left in between. The germline V gene has CDR1 SGHVS and CDR2 FNYEAQ. CDR3 length: 15 amino acids. CDR3 sequence: CASSLPGASYNEQFF. The CDR3 nucleotides read TGTGCCAGCAGCTTACCAGGGGCCTCCTACAATGAGCAGTTCTTC.

This clonotype was seen many times. This chain joins TRBV7-9 and TRBJ1-4; D is uncertain. Per the germline V gene, CDR1 is SEHNR and CDR2 is FQNEAQ (reference sequence). Trimming took 0 bases from V and 5 from J, leaving 4 bases between them. The CDR3 runs to 13 residues. As DNA, the CDR3 is TGTGCCAGCAGCTTAGCAGGGAATGAAAAACTGTTTTTT. This codes for CASSLAGNEKLFF.

The CDR3 bases are TGTGCCAGCAGCTTTAGCGGGGGTCCGGGGAATGAGCAGTTCTTC. Encoded protein: CASSFSGGPGNEQFF. The chain links TRBV7-3 to TRBJ2-1; 9 bases are a match to TRBD2. V lost 3 bases to trimming and J lost 7 bases; unmatched junction nucleotides: 7. The CDR3 length is 15 residues. Per germline, CDR1 SGHTA and CDR2 FQGTGA.

The chain carries TRBV5-8 and TRBJ2-7; perhaps TRBD1 as D (6 bases). In germline, CDR1 is SGHTS, CDR2 YDEGEE. Trimming left V 3 bases short and J 6 bases short, with 22 bases between. CDR3 length equals 16 residues. The chain's CDR3 is CASSCHYRELRCEQYF. The CDR3 DNA reads TGTGCCAGCAGCTGCCATTACAGGGAGTTACGGTGCGAGCAGTACTTC.

V gene TRBV7-2 combines with J gene TRBJ2-2; 7 bases fit TRBD2. V lost 8 bases and J lost 3; bases outside the gene matches: 6. This CDR3 comprises 14 residues. Germline V gene sequence: CDR1 SGHTA, CDR2 FQGNSA. This CDR3 reads CASGPGLHTGELFF. The DNA of the CDR3 is TGTGCCAGCGGTCCGGGACTACACACCGGGGAGCTGTTTTTT.

This clonotype was recorded at least ten times. This rearrangement joins TRBV5-1 to TRBJ1-1; no definite D call. This CDR3 has 15 residues. Germline V lookup: CDR1 SGHRS, CDR2 YFSETQ. The V end lost 0 bases, the J end lost 0 bases, and 9 bases lay between the germline ends. CDR3 DNA sequence: TGCGCCAGCAGCTTGGCCCGGACCATGAACACTGAAGCTTTCTTT. Translation gives CASSLARTMNTEAFF.

This clonotype was observed a few times. The genes are TRBV20-1 and TRBJ1-1; no reliable D call. The V gene lost 6 bases and the J gene lost 11 bases, with 16 bases spanning the gap. CDR1 and CDR2 (germline): DFQATT, SNEGSKA (reference sequence). The CDR3 runs to 11 residues. The CDR3 bases are TGCAGTGCCGATTTTGAGGGAGGGGCTTTCTTT. Translated, it gives CSADFEGGAFF.

The V gene is TRBV5-1, the J gene TRBJ1-2; the D gene is possibly TRBD1 (5 bases). The V gene lost 3 bases and the J gene lost 3 bases, with 12 bases spanning the gap. This CDR3 has 14 residues. Germline V gives CDR1 SGHRS, CDR2 YFSETQ. The CDR3 region is CASSSGGRYYGYTF. The CDR3 DNA reads TGCGCCAGCAGCTCGGGGGGACGGTACTATGGCTACACCTTC.

The chain is built from TRBV10-3 and TRBJ2-1; D gene ambiguous. The CDR3 is made up of 15 amino acids. CDR1 is ENHRY, CDR2 SYGVKD, per germline. Trimming pared 3 bases from V and 3 bases from J, leaving 12 bases between. The CDR3 spells CAISELDPLYNEQFF. CDR3 nucleotides: TGTGCCATCAGTGAACTGGACCCACTCTACAATGAGCAGTTCTTC.

The chain uses TRBV9 and TRBJ2-6; TRBD1 aligns across 9 bases. Germline V gives CDR1 SGDLS, CDR2 YYNGEE. J was trimmed by 0 bases and V by 5 bases; bases with no gene match: 12. CDR3 size: 19 residues. CDR3 loop: CASSIASGTGSSGANVLTF. The DNA of the CDR3 is TGTGCCAGCAGTATAGCTTCCGGGACAGGGAGCTCTGGGGCCAACGTCCTGACTTTC.

The sample holds a few counts of this clonotype. The chain has TRBV12-3 or TRBV12-4 and TRBJ2-3; 7 positions agree with TRBD1. V dropped 5 bases and J dropped 0; count of bases not matched to a gene: 14. The CDR3 extends over 18 amino acids. The CDR3 bases are TGTGCCAGCAGTCCAAACCGACAGGGTTTACCTAGCACAGATACGCAGTATTTT. Amino acid sequence: CASSPNRQGLPSTDTQYF.

In this sample, this clonotype turned up a few times. V usage is TRBV20-1 and J usage is TRBJ2-1; D might be TRBD1 or TRBD2, each matching 5 bases. Germline V gene lookup returns CDR1 DFQATT and CDR2 SNEGSKA (reference sequence). Trimming cost V 2 bases and J 10 bases, with 9 bases left between them. This CDR3 region has 11 residues. CDR3 region: CSARWGYEQFF. DNA of the CDR3: TGCAGTGCTAGATGGGGGTACGAGCAGTTCTTC.

This rearrangement joins TRBV5-1 to TRBJ2-5; 9 bases are a match to TRBD2. Germline CDR1 reads SGHRS; CDR2 reads YFSETQ. The CDR3 extends over 16 amino acids. J lost 4 bases, V lost 6 bases, and 13 bases had no gene match. Here the CDR3 reads CASNDQGAGGGETQYF. The CDR3 DNA is TGCGCCAGCAACGACCAAGGAGCGGGGGGCGGAGAGACCCAGTACTTC.